Given below is one T cell receptor (beta chain) in context. This specimen belongs to a study of shared T cell receptors in the human thymus. Here immunoSEQ multiplex PCR was the method, and the copy in TCRdb shows in-frame clones only, minus some. The sample shows roughly 710,000 clones, 75% to 90% of them seen only once. Germline V CDR1 and CDR2: LNHDA, SQIVND (reference sequence). This CDR3 comprises 15 residues. V lost 3 bases, J lost 8 bases, and 10 bases stayed unmatched. These data were also filed under a second study, of human thymus T cells. That source reports: Having corrective surgery for congenital heart defects, healthy Finnish infants were the ones who donated. Related research described thymic repertoires that were highly overlapping among unrelated individuals.

The clonotype was recovered from a girl under three years old with a congenital heart defect. Material: thymocytes. The gene calls are TRBV19 and TRBJ2-1; 7 positions agree with TRBD2. The CDR3 loop reads CASSMRGWVVDEQFF. CDR3 sequence (DNA): TGTGCCAGTAGTATGCGGGGGTGGGTGGTCGATGAGCAGTTCTTC. Combining the CDR3 with reference TRBV19 and TRBJ2-1 gives the whole variable domain DGGITQSPKYLFRKEGQNVTLSCEQNLNHDAMYWYRQDPGQGLRLIYYSQIVNDFQKGDIAEGYSVSREKKESFPLTVTSAQKNPTAFYLCASSMRGWVVDEQFFGPGTRLTVL.